This T cell receptor beta chain stems from a study of shared clonotypes between healthy human individuals. Study context: Per donor, three plates held CD4 naive cells, three held CD4 memory, two held CD8 naive and one held CD8 memory.

General study findings and limits: Generally, naive subsets came out with larger estimated richness than memory subsets. Non-shared clonotypes had lower generation probabilities than clonotypes shared by all four sorted-subset donors.

V dropped 0 bases and J dropped 3 bases, with 10 bases sitting between them. CDR1 is LGHNA, CDR2 YSLEER, per germline. CDR3 size: 15 residues. Naive CD8 cells, CD45RO-negative and positively selected for CCR7, excluded terminally differentiated effector memory CD45RA+ cells. In the case of this clone: Its antigen is undetermined.

Replicate PCRs run on sorted subsets employed 150 to 250 ng DNA, approximately 30,000 T cell genomes. This table comes from immunoSEQ multiplex PCR, and its TCRdb copy is limited to in-frame clones, with some not included. This sample carries approximately 2,200,000 clones, more than 85% of them seen once, and the ten largest clones take under 2%. This receptor was identified in a man aged 18 to 30 in good health. Some clones in this sample may be carry-over from other donors' samples. Sequenced material: naive CD8+ T cells from PBMCs. The rearrangement joins TRBV4-3 to TRBJ2-3; D gene ambiguous. CDR3 coding DNA: TGCGCCAGCAGCCAAGACTGGACGAGGACAGATACGCAGTATTTT. Its protein is CASSQDWTRTDTQYF.